A selection of T cell receptor beta chains follows, all from one sample in a study of response to subunit inactivated influenza vaccine. In TCRdb, the RT-PCR reads were re-called with MiXCR into one record per CDR3 protein. The profile shows more than 700,000 distinct CDR3 sequences, about 20% of them singletons. The sample consisted of PBMCs from blood, taken roughly 5 days after vaccination. The receptor set was obtained from a man aged 50-59 years who received an inactivated influenza vaccine. CDR3s include the opening cysteine and the closing phenylalanine or tryptophan. D genes are given only for firm matches. Only part of the rows carry a size: once, few, many, or a class if the clone is expanded.

TRBJ2-7 TRBV20-1 - many TGCAGTGCTAGAGCGAGACAAATCGAGCAGTACTTC CSARARQIEQYF
TRBJ1-1 TRBV29-1 - few TGCAGCGTGAGGAGCCCTAGGAACACTGAAGCTTTCTTT CSVRSPRNTEAFF
TRBJ1-3 TRBV7-2 - - TGTGCCAGCAGCTTAGGTGTGACGCGTGGAAACACCATATATTTT CASSLGVTRGNTIYF
TRBJ2-1 TRBV5-1 - few TGCGCCAGCAGCTTCGGGGGCCCCGATGAGCAGTTCTTC CASSFGGPDEQFF
TRBJ2-5 TRBV20-1 - - TGCAGTGCTCGGGTCCCCTCGGGAGAGACCCAGTACTTC CSARVPSGETQYF
TRBJ1-4 TRBV7-9 - - TGTGCCAGCAGCCCTGTCGTGGAAAAACTGTTTTTT CASSPVVEKLFF
TRBJ2-1 TRBV5-1 - few TGCGCCAGCAGCCCTGGAATCCCCGGAATGGGTTATGATGAGCAGTTCTTC CASSPGIPGMGYDEQFF
TRBJ2-3 TRBV7-3 TRBD1 few TGTGCCAGCAGCTCAGGACAGGGTTCCCCAGATACGCAGTATTTT CASSSGQGSPDTQYF
TRBJ1-5 TRBV7-2 - few TGTGCCAGCAGCTTAGTGGCAGGGGAAGGCAATCAGCCCCAGCATTTT CASSLVAGEGNQPQHF
TRBJ2-2 TRBV6-1 TRBD1 - TGTGCCAGCAAGCCACAGGGGAGCGGGGAGCTGTTTTTT CASKPQGSGELFF
TRBJ1-2 TRBV11-2 - many TGTGCCAGCAGCGGCTATGGCTACACCTTC CASSGYGYTF
TRBJ2-7 TRBV20-1 - many TGCAGTGCCCCGAGTCCGGGGACCTACGAGCAGTACTTC CSAPSPGTYEQYF
TRBJ2-7 TRBV3-1 - - TGTGCCAGCAGCCAAGATGAGACAAGGACGTACTTC CASSQDETRTYF
TRBJ2-4 TRBV2 - once TGTGCCAGCAGTGACAGGGGAATCGTTCTAGCCAAAAACATTCAGTACTTC CASSDRGIVLAKNIQYF
TRBJ1-1 TRBV7-2 TRBD1 - TGTGCCAGCAGCTTAGTGGGACAGCCGAACACTGAAGCTTTCTTT CASSLVGQPNTEAFF
TRBJ1-2 TRBV20-1 - - TGCAGTGCTTCCCCTCCCGGGGGGGCGCGTGGCTACACCTTC CSASPPGGARGYTF
TRBJ1-4 TRBV18 - - TGTGCCAGCTCCTCCTCGGGGTCCGAAAAACTGTTTTTT CASSSSGSEKLFF
TRBJ2-2 TRBV27 TRBD1 - TGTGCCAGCAGTTTATCGGGGACAGGGGAAACCGGGGAGCTGTTTTTT CASSLSGTGETGELFF
TRBJ2-7 TRBV4-1 - once TGCGCCAGCAGCCAAGAGGAGAGAAGATACGAGCAGTACTTC CASSQEERRYEQYF
TRBJ2-1 TRBV20-1 - - TGCAGTGCTAGAGGTCAGGGCTACCCATACTCCTACAATGAGCAGTTCTTC CSARGQGYPYSYNEQFF
TRBJ2-7 TRBV7-9 - - TGTGCCAGCAGCGACCGGACAGAGTCCTACGAGCAGTACTTC CASSDRTESYEQYF
TRBJ2-7 TRBV6-2/TRBV6-3 TRBD1 - TGTGCCAGCAGACCGGGACAGGACTTTCACTACTACGAGCAGTACTTC CASRPGQDFHYYEQYF
TRBJ1-3 TRBV11-2 TRBD1 many TGTGCCAGCAGCCAGTACAGGGGGCGACTTGGAAACACCATATATTTT CASSQYRGRLGNTIYF
TRBJ1-5 TRBV30 - few TGTGCCTGGAGTGGGGCAGGGAATAGCAATCAGCCCCAGCATTTT CAWSGAGNSNQPQHF
TRBJ2-5 TRBV15 TRBD1 - TGTGCCACCAGCAGAGCTAGGGACAGGGCGAAAGAGACCCAGTACTTC CATSRARDRAKETQYF
TRBJ2-5 TRBV20-1 TRBD1 few TGCAGTGCTAGACTGACAGGGAGTAGAGAGACCCAGTACTTC CSARLTGSRETQYF
TRBJ2-2 TRBV7-6 TRBD1 - TGTGCCAGCAGCAATCGGGACAGGCCGTTGACCGGGGAGCTGTTTTTT CASSNRDRPLTGELFF
TRBJ1-6 TRBV5-1 - - TGCGCCAGCAGCTCGGGACAAAATAATTCACCCCTCCACTTT CASSSGQNNSPLHF
TRBJ2-7 TRBV20-1 TRBD2 many TGCAGTGCTCAAGCAGGGACTAGCGGGCCCAACGAGCAGTACTTC CSAQAGTSGPNEQYF
TRBJ1-1 TRBV29-1 TRBD1 - TGCAGCGTACAGCAGGGGGCTTCGAACACTGAAGCTTTCTTT CSVQQGASNTEAFF
TRBJ2-5 TRBV5-1 - few TGCGCCAGCAGCCTTCAGGGTCCCACCACCGGCGGAGAGACCCAGTACTTC CASSLQGPTTGGETQYF
TRBJ1-2 TRBV7-2 - few TGTGCCAGCACAGGACAGACTAACTATGGCTACACCTTC CASTGQTNYGYTF
TRBJ2-3 TRBV2 TRBD2 - TGTGCCAGCAGTCCCGGGACTAGCGGGGGCCCCCGCACAGATACGCAGTATTTT CASSPGTSGGPRTDTQYF
TRBJ2-7 TRBV6-2/TRBV6-3 - many TGTGCCAGCAGCGACTCCTACGAGCAGTACTTC CASSDSYEQYF
TRBJ2-1 TRBV6-5 TRBD2 - TGTGCCAGCAGTTACTCAGGGCTAGCGGGAGGGGTAGGGCAGTTCTTC CASSYSGLAGGVGQFF
TRBJ2-7 TRBV5-1 - many TGCGCCAGCAGCGGGGCCGGAGGGGTGACCTACGAGCAGTACTTC CASSGAGGVTYEQYF
TRBJ2-3 TRBV6-4 TRBD2 few TGTGCCAGCAGTACACTAGCGGGGGGGCCGACAGATACGCAGTATTTT CASSTLAGGPTDTQYF
TRBJ2-2 TRBV12-3/TRBV12-4 - - TGTGCCAGCAGTTGGAACTCAGGGGTAGGCGGGGAGCTGTTTTTT CASSWNSGVGGELFF
TRBJ2-1 TRBV9 TRBD1 - TGTGCCAGCAGCGCAAGACAGGGGGCGAGCTCCTACAATGAGCAGTTCTTC CASSARQGASSYNEQFF
TRBJ2-7 TRBV4-3 - - TGCGCCAGCAGCCAAGAAGAGAGGGGTGATGACGAGCAGTACTTC CASSQEERGDDEQYF
TRBJ2-1 TRBV18 - - TGTGCCAGCGCGTACAATGAGCAGTTCTTC CASAYNEQFF
TRBJ2-3 TRBV6-2/TRBV6-3 - few TGTGCCAGCAGTCTCCTGACATCTAGCACAGATACGCAGTATTTT CASSLLTSSTDTQYF
TRBJ2-7 TRBV6-2/TRBV6-3 - few TGTGCCAGCACACAGTATGTGGGCTCCTACGAGCAGTACTTC CASTQYVGSYEQYF
TRBJ2-7 TRBV4-2 TRBD1 - TGTGCCAGCAGCCAAGTGGGACAGGGGCCCTCCTACGAGCAGTACTTC CASSQVGQGPSYEQYF
TRBJ2-1 TRBV7-2 - few TGTGCCAGCAGCTTAGTACCGAGCGGGCTATACAATGAGCAGTTCTTC CASSLVPSGLYNEQFF
TRBJ1-1 TRBV6-4 - few TGTGCCAGCAGTGACGGAGCAGGGGCCCGGGTAGCTTTCTTT CASSDGAGARVAFF
TRBJ2-7 TRBV7-2 - few TGTGCCAGCAGCCCAAACCCATACTACGAGCAGTACTTC CASSPNPYYEQYF
TRBJ1-4 TRBV29-1 TRBD1 - TGCAGCGCACTCAGACAGGGCGTGACTGAAAAACTGTTTTTT CSALRQGVTEKLFF
TRBJ2-2 TRBV10-3 - few TGTGCCATCAGTGAGCGGGAGCTAGTCACCGGGGAGCTGTTTTTT CAISERELVTGELFF